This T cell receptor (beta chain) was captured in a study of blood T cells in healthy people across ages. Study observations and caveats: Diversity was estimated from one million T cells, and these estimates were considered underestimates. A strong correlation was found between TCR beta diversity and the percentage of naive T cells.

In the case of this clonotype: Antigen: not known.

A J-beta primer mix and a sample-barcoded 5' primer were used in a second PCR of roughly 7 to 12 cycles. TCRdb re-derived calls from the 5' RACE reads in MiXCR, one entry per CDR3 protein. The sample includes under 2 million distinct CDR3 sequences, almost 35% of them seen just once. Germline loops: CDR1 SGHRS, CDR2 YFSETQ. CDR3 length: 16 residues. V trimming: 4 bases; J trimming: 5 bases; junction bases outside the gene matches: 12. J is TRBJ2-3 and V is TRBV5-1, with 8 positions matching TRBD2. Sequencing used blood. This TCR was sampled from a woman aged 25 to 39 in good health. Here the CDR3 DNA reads TGCGCCAGCAGCCCCTCCGGCGGGAGGATTAGAGATACGCAGTATTTT. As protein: CASSPSGGRIRDTQYF.